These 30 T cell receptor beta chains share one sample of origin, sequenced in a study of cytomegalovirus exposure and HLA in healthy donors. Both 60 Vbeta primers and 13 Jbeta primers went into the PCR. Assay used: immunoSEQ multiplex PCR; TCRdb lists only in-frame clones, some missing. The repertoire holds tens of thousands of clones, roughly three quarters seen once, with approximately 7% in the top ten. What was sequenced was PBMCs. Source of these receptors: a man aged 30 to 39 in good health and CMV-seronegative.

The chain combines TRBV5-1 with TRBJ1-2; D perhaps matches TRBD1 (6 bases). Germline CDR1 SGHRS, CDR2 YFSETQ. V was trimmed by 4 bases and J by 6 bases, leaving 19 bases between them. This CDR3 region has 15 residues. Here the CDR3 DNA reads TGCGCCAGCAGCCCCAGCGGGGGCAGCCTTAATGGCTACACCTTC. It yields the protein CASSPSGGSLNGYTF.

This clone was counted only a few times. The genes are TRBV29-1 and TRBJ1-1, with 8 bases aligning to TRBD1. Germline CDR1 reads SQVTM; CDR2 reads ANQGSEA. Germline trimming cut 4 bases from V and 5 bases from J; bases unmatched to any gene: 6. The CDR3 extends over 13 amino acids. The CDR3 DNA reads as TGCAGCGTTGTCAGGGGGCGTTGGACTGAAGCTTTCTTT. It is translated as CSVVRGRWTEAFF.

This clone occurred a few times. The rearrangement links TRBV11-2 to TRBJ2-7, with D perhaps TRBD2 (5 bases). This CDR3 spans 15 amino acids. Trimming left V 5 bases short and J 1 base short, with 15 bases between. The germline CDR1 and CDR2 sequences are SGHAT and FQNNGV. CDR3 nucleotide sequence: TGTGCCAGCAGCCCACTAGTCCTGGCGTCCTACGAGCAGTACTTC. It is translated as CASSPLVLASYEQYF.

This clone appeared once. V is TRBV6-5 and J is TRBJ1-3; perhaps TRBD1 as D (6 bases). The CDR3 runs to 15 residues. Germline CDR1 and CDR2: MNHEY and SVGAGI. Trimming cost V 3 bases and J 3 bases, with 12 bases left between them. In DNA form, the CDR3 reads TGTGCCAGCAGTTATGGGGGGGCTCGTGGAAACACCATATATTTT. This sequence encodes CASSYGGARGNTIYF.

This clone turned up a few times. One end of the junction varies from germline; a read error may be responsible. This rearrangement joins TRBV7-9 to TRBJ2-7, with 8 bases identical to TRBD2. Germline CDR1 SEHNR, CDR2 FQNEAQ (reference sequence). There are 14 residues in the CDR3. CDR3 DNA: TGTGCCAGCAGAAAGAGCGGGGGAGGCTCGTGGGGGGACTTC. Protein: CASRKSGGGSWGDF.

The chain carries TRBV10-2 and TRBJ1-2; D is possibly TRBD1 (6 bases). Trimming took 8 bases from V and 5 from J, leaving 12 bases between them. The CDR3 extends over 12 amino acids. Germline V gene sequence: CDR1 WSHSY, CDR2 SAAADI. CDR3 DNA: TGCGCCAGCCGCGGGGGCCAGTATGGCTACACCTTC. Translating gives CASRGGQYGYTF.

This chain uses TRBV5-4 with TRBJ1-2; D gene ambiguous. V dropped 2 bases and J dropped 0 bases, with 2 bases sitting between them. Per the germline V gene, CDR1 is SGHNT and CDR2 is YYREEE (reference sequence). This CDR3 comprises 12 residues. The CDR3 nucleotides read TGTGCCAGCAGCTTCTCTAACTATGGCTACACCTTC. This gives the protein CASSFSNYGYTF.

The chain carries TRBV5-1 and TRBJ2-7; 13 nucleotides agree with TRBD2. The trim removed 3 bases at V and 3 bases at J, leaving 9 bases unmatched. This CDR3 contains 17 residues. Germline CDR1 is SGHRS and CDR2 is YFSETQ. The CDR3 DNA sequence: TGCGCCAGCAGCTCCTCTCGGGGACTAGCGGGGATCTACGAGCAGTACTTC. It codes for CASSSSRGLAGIYEQYF.

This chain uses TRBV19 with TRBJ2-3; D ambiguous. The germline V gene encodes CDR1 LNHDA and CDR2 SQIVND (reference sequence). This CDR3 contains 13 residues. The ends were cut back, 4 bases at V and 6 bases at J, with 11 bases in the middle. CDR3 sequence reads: CASSTGTPDTQYF. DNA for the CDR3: TGTGCCAGTAGTACGGGTACACCGGATACGCAGTATTTT. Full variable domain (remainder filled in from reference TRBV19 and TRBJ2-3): DGGITQSPKYLFRKEGQNVTLSCEQNLNHDAMYWYRQDPGQGLRLIYYSQIVNDFQKGDIAEGYSVSREKKESFPLTVTSAQKNPTAFYLCASSTGTPDTQYFGPGTRLTVL.

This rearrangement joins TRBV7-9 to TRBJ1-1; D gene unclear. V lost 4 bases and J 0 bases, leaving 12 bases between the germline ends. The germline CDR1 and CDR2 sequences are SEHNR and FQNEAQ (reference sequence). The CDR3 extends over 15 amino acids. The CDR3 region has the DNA TGTGCCAGCAGCTCCCTCCGGGATATGAACACTGAAGCTTTCTTT. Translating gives CASSSLRDMNTEAFF.

Here the CDR3 DNA reads TGCGCCAGCAGTCTGGGACAGGGGCTTGGCTACACCTTC. Translating gives CASSLGQGLGYTF. This chain joins TRBV10-1 and TRBJ1-2; TRBD1 matches at 10 bases. The ends lost 5 bases at V and 7 bases at J; junction bases unmatched: 4. The CDR3 is made up of 13 amino acids. Germline CDR1 reads WNHNN; CDR2 reads SYGVQD (reference sequence).

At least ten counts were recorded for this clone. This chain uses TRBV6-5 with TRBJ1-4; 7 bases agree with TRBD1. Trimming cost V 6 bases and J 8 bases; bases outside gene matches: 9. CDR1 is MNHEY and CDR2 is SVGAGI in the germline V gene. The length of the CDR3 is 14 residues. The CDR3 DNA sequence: TGTGCCAGCAGCTACAGGGGTGGAAGGGAAAAACTGTTTTTT. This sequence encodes CASSYRGGREKLFF.

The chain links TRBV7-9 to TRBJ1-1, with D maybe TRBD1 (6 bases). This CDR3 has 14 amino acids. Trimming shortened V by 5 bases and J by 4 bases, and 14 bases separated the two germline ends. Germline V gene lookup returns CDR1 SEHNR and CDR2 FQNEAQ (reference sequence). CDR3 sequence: CASSRYRDPTEAFF. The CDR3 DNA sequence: TGTGCCAGCAGCCGCTACAGGGATCCCACTGAAGCTTTCTTT.

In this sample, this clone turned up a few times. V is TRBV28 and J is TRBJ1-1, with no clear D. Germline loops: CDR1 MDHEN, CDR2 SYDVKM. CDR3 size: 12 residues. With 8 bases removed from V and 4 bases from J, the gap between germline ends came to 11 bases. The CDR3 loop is CASATGSTEAFF. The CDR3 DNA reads TGTGCCAGCGCCACGGGGAGCACTGAAGCTTTCTTT.

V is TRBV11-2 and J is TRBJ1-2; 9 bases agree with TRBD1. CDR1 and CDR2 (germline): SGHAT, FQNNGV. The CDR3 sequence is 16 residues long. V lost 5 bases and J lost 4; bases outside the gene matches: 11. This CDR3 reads CASSPYRGQWAYGYTF. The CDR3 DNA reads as TGTGCCAGCAGCCCTTACAGGGGGCAATGGGCCTATGGCTACACCTTC.

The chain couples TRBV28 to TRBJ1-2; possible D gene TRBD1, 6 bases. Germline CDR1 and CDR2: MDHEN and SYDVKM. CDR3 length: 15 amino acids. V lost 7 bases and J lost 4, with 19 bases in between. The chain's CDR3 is CASNPYGGRGYGYTF. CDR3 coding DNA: TGTGCCAGCAACCCATACGGGGGGCGAGGCTATGGCTACACCTTC.

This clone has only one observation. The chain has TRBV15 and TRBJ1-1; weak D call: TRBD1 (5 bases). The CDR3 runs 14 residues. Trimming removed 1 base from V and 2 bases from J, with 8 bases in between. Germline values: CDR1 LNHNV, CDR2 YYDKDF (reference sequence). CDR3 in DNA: TGTGCCACCAGCAGAGGGGGGGTAAACACTGAAGCTTTCTTT. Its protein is CATSRGGVNTEAFF.

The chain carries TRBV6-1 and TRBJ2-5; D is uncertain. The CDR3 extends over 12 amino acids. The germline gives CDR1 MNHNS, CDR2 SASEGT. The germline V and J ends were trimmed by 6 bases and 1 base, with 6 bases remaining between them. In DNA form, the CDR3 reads TGTGCCAGCAGCGACTTCCAAGAGACCCAGTACTTC. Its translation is CASSDFQETQYF.

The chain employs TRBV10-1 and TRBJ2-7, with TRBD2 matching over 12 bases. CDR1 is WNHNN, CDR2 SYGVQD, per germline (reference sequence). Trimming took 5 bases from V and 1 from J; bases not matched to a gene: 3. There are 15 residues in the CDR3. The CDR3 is CASSYGLAGSYEQYF. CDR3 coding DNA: TGCGCCAGCAGTTACGGACTAGCGGGGTCCTACGAGCAGTACTTC.

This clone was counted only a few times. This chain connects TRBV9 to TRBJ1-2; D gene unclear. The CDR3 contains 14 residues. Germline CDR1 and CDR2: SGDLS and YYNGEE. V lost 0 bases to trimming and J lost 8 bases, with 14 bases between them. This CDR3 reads CASSVGVDMRGYTF. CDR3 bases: TGTGCCAGCAGCGTAGGTGTCGATATGAGGGGCTACACCTTC.

The CDR3 DNA reads as TGCAGCGTTGATTGGGGGGGGAGAACTGAAGCTTTCTTT. It codes for CSVDWGGRTEAFF. The V gene is TRBV29-1, the J gene TRBJ1-1, with a tentative D call TRBD1 (5 bases). CDR1 SQVTM and CDR2 ANQGSEA come from the germline V gene. Trimming took off 3 bases at V and 5 bases at J, with 13 bases between the two ends. There are 13 residues in the CDR3.

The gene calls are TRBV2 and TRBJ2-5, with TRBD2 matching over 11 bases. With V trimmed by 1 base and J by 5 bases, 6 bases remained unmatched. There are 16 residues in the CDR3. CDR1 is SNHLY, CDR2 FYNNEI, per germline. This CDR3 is CASSEVLASGGETQYF. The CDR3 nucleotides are TGTGCCAGCAGTGAAGTATTGGCTAGCGGGGGGGAGACCCAGTACTTC.

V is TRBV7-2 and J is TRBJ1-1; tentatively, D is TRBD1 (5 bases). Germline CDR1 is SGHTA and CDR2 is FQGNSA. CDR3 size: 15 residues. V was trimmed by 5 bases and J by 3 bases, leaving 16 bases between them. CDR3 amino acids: CASSPGEGRYTEAFF. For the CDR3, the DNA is TGTGCCAGCAGCCCGGGGGAGGGTAGGTACACTGAAGCTTTCTTT.

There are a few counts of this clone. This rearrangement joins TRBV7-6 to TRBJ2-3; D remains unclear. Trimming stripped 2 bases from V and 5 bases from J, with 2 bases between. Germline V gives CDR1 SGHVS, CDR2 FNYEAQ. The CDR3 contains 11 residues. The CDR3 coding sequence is TGTGCCAGCAGCTTACGAGATACGCAGTATTTT. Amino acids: CASSLRDTQYF.

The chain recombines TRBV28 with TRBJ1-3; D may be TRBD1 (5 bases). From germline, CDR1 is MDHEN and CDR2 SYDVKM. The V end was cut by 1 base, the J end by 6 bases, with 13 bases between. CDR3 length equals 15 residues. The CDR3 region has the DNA TGTGCCAGCAGTTTATCTGGGGCTTACCCAAACACCATATATTTT. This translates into CASSLSGAYPNTIYF.

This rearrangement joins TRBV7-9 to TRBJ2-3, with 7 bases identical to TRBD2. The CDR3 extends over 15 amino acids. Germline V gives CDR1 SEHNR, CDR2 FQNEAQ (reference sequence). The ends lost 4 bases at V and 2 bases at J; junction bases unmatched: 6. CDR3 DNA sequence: TGTGCCAGCAGCTCGGGACTACCTTACACAGATACGCAGTATTTT. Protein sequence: CASSSGLPYTDTQYF.

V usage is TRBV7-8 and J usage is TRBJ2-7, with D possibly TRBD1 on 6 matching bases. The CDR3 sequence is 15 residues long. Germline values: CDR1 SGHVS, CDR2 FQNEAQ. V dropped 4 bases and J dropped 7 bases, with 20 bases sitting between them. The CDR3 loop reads CASSYRQVLPDEQYF. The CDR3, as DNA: TGTGCCAGCAGCTACAGACAGGTATTGCCAGATGAGCAGTACTTC.

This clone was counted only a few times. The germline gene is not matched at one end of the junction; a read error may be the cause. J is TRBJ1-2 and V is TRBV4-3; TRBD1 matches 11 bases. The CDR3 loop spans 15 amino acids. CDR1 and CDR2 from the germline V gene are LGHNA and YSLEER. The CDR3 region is CASRQGGQGATGYTF. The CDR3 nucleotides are TGCGCCAGCAGGCAAGGTGGACAGGGGGCGACCGGCTACACCTTC.

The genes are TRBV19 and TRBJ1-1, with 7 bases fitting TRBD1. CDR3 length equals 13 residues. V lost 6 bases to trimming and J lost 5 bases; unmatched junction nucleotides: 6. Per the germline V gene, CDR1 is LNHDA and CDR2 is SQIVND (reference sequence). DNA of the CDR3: TGTGCCAGTAGCGACAGGGCATGGACTGAAGCTTTCTTT. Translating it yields CASSDRAWTEAFF.

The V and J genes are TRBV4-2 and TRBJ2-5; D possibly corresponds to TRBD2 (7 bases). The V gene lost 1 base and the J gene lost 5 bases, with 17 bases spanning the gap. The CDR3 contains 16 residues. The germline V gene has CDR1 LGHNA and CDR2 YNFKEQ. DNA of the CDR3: TGTGCCAGCAGCCAAGGGACAGTCTGGGGGGGCGAGACCCAGTACTTC. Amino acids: CASSQGTVWGGETQYF.